This passage covers 2 T cell receptor beta chains from one sample sequenced in a study of regulatory T cells in long-lasting Graves disease. Arm-PCR of CDR3 regions with iRepertoire HTBI primers generated TCR beta libraries. TCRdb recomputed calls from the multiplex PCR reads with MiXCR, one row per CDR3 protein. The table lists approximately 300,000 distinct CDR3 sequences, 18% of them singletons, with less than 40% in the top ten. Specified time point: newly diagnosed GD, antithyroid drugs for less than 3 months. There was RNA extracted from PBMCs, and the TCR library was made from it. The specimen was peripheral blood mononuclear cells (PBMCs), collected at new diagnosis, from a patient treated with antithyroid drugs. Source of these receptors: a female donor with Graves disease.

The sample holds one count of this clonotype. The J gene is TRBJ2-4, the V gene TRBV28; D is perhaps TRBD1 or TRBD2 (5 bases each). Near its end, the DNA agrees better with TRBJ2-3, so the J call may be wrong. CDR1 is MDHEN and CDR2 is SYDVKM in the germline V gene. The CDR3 extends over 15 amino acids. The CDR3 DNA reads as TGTGCCAGCAGCCAACCGGGACCGCTTTGGGGTACGCAGTATTTT. Translating it yields CASSQPGPLWGTQYF.

This clonotype has a count of ten or more. The chain employs TRBV29-1 and TRBJ2-7; D is possibly TRBD1 (6 bases). CDR1 and CDR2 from the germline V gene are SQVTM and ANQGSEA. V was shortened by 5 bases and J by 4 bases, with 12 bases between the two germline ends. The CDR3 loop spans 12 amino acids. Here the CDR3 DNA reads TGCAGCGTTCAACAGGGAGCGTACGAGCAGTACTTC. Translating gives CSVQQGAYEQYF.